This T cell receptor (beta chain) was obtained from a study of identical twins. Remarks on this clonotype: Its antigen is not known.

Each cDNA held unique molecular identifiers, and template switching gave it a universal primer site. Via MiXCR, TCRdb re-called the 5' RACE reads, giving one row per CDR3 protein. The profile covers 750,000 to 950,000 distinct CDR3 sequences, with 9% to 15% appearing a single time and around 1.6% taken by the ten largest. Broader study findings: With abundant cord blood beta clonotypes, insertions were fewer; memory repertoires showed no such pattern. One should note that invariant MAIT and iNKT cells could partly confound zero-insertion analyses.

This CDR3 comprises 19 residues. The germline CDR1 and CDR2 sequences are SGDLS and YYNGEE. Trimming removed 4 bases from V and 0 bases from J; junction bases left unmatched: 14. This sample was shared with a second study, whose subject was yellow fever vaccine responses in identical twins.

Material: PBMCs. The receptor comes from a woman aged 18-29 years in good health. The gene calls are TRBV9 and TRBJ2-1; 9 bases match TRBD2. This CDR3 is CASSIQNVAGGFSYNEQFF. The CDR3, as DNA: TGTGCCAGCAGCATCCAAAACGTCGCGGGAGGGTTCTCCTACAATGAGCAGTTCTTC.